Listed below are T cell receptor beta chains from one sample, sequenced in a study of shared clonotypes between healthy human individuals. Sequencing was performed with immunoSEQ multiplex PCR; in TCRdb, only in-frame clones are kept and a portion is missing. The repertoire holds 950,000 to 1,200,000 clones, with 70% to 80% as singletons. The sample was memory CD4+ T cells from PBMCs. These receptors were collected from a man aged 18 to 29 in good health. Some clones in this sample may be carry-over from other donors' samples. CDR3s include the opening cysteine and the closing phenylalanine or tryptophan. A D gene is named only where the DNA matches it firmly. Not every row has a clone size; where given, it reads once, few, many or a size class.

TRBJ1-2 | NA | TRBV9 | NA | CASSAGEGWYGYTF | TGTGCCAGCAGCGCAGGAGAGGGGTGGTATGGCTACACCTTC
TRBJ1-2 | TRBD1 | TRBV6-5 | few | CASSIDRGPYGYTF | TGTGCCAGCAGTATCGACAGGGGGCCTTATGGCTACACCTTC
TRBJ1-3 | NA | TRBV4-1 | many | CASTTVGAGNTIYF | TGCGCCAGCACTACGGTGGGAGCTGGAAACACCATATATTTT
TRBJ1-2 | TRBD1 | TRBV4-3 | NA | CASSQEKRTGYGYTF | TGCGCCAGCAGCCAAGAGAAACGGACAGGGTATGGCTACACCTTC
TRBJ1-2 | TRBD1 | TRBV29-1 | NA | CSADDSQGGYGYTF | TGCAGCGCCGACGACTCCCAGGGGGGCTATGGCTACACCTTC
TRBJ1-1 | NA | TRBV9 | NA | CASSVHLTGEAFF | TGTGCCAGCAGCGTCCACCTCACAGGTGAAGCTTTCTTT
TRBJ1-1 | NA | TRBV10-2 | NA | CASSKTHTEAFF | TGCGCCAGCTCAAAGACGCACACTGAAGCTTTCTTT
TRBJ2-3 | TRBD2 | TRBV9 | few | CASSAQAGSTDTQYF | TGTGCCAGCAGCGCCCAAGCGGGGAGCACAGATACGCAGTATTTT
TRBJ1-1 | TRBD1 | TRBV6-6 | NA | CASSKQGAAAEAFF | TGTGCCAGCAGTAAACAGGGGGCGGCGGCTGAAGCTTTCTTT
TRBJ2-5 | TRBD1 | TRBV15 | once | CATSRDRGRETQYF | TGTGCCACCAGCCGGGACAGGGGGCGGGAGACCCAGTACTTC
TRBJ1-2 | TRBD1 | TRBV6-1 | few | CASSEAPGQGRGYTF | TGTGCCAGCAGTGAAGCCCCGGGACAGGGAAGAGGCTACACCTTC
TRBJ2-2 | TRBD1 | TRBV29-1 | few | CSVEGVRGRNTGELFF | TGCAGCGTTGAAGGCGTAAGGGGGCGAAACACCGGGGAGCTGTTTTTT
TRBJ1-3 | NA | TRBV30 | NA | CAWSEGFSGNTIYF | TGTGCCTGGAGTGAGGGGTTCTCTGGAAACACCATATATTTT
TRBJ2-1 | TRBD2 | TRBV5-1 | NA | CASSFSGRIYNEQFF | TGCGCCAGCAGCTTTAGCGGGAGGATATACAATGAGCAGTTCTTC
TRBJ1-2 | NA | TRBV5-4 | NA | CASSLDGSNYGYTF | TGTGCCAGCAGCTTGGACGGATCTAACTATGGCTACACCTTC
TRBJ2-4 | NA | TRBV28 | NA | CASSSPGKAKNIQYF | TGTGCCAGCAGTTCCCCAGGGAAAGCCAAAAACATTCAGTACTTC
TRBJ2-7 | NA | TRBV5-1 | NA | CASSKDGYEQYF | TGCGCCAGCAGCAAGGATGGGTACGAGCAGTACTTC
TRBJ2-3 | NA | TRBV10-3 | NA | CAIRGWVGAAPDTQYF | TGTGCCATCAGGGGCTGGGTGGGAGCGGCCCCAGATACGCAGTATTTT
TRBJ2-5 | TRBD2 | TRBV15 | many | CATSRVKIAGGGMLGTQYF | TGTGCCACCAGCAGAGTCAAGATAGCGGGAGGAGGGATGTTGGGGACCCAGTACTTC
TRBJ2-3 | TRBD2 | TRBV13 | few | CASSLSASGGGTDTQYF | TGTGCCAGCAGCTTATCGGCTAGCGGGGGGGGCACAGATACGCAGTATTTT
TRBJ1-1 | TRBD1 | TRBV18 | few | CASSPPNRGSAFGTEAFF | TGTGCCAGCTCACCGCCCAACAGGGGCAGTGCTTTCGGTACTGAAGCTTTCTTT
TRBJ2-7 | NA | TRBV2 | NA | CASSEAGGTWVLYEQYF | TGTGCCAGCAGTGAAGCTGGTGGAACGTGGGTCCTCTACGAGCAGTACTTC
TRBJ2-7 | NA | TRBV6-5 | many | CASAQSSYEQYF | TGTGCCAGTGCACAGAGCTCCTACGAGCAGTACTTC
TRBJ2-7 | TRBD2 | TRBV2 | NA | CASSQLLAGGPYEQYF | TGTGCCAGCAGTCAACTCCTAGCGGGAGGGCCCTACGAGCAGTACTTC
TRBJ2-1 | NA | TRBV13 | few | CASSLVRGNEQFF | TGTGCCAGCAGCTTAGTACGCGGCAATGAGCAGTTCTTC
TRBJ1-4 | NA | TRBV28 | NA | CASSLAAGAQPATNEKLFF | TGTGCCAGCAGTTTGGCCGCGGGGGCCCAACCCGCAACTAATGAAAAACTGTTTTTT
TRBJ1-4 | NA | TRBV19 | NA | CASSNPERNEKLFF | TGTGCCAGTAGTAACCCAGAACGTAATGAAAAACTGTTTTTT
TRBJ1-2 | NA | TRBV28 | NA | CASSSGRANYGYTF | TGTGCCAGCAGTTCTGGACGGGCTAACTATGGCTACACCTTC
TRBJ1-4 | NA | TRBV5-6 | few | CASSLYGGADEKLFF | TGTGCCAGCAGCTTGTATGGCGGGGCGGATGAAAAACTGTTTTTT
TRBJ2-5 | NA | TRBV20-1 | NA | CSARVETQYF | TGCAGTGCTAGAGTAGAGACCCAGTACTTC
TRBJ2-2 | TRBD2 | TRBV4-1 | NA | CASSHRTSGSNTGELFF | TGCGCCAGCAGCCACAGGACTAGCGGATCGAACACCGGGGAGCTGTTTTTT
TRBJ1-1 | NA | TRBV29-1 | NA | CSAVRGGNTEAFF | TGCAGCGCTGTCCGGGGAGGGAACACTGAAGCTTTCTTT
TRBJ1-1 | NA | TRBV2 | NA | CASSVRIFSEAFF | TGTGCCAGCAGTGTTCGTATCTTCTCTGAAGCTTTCTTT
TRBJ2-4 | TRBD1 | TRBV7-2 | NA | CASSLVMGGDRGAKNIQYF | TGTGCCAGCAGCTTAGTGATGGGCGGGGACAGGGGAGCCAAAAACATTCAGTACTTC
TRBJ2-5 | TRBD1 | TRBV9 | NA | CASSGGRQGPPQETQYF | TGTGCCAGCAGCGGAGGACGACAGGGGCCCCCACAAGAGACCCAGTACTTC
TRBJ1-2 | NA | TRBV2 | NA | CASSEVQGSYGYTF | TGTGCCAGCAGTGAAGTGCAGGGGAGCTATGGCTACACCTTC
TRBJ1-2 | NA | TRBV6-6 | NA | CASSFFPIYGYTF | TGTGCCAGCAGTTTTTTTCCTATCTATGGCTACACCTTC
TRBJ1-1 | NA | TRBV18 | NA | CASSPLGYTEAFF | TGTGCCAGCTCACCATTGGGGTACACTGAAGCTTTCTTT
TRBJ2-5 | TRBD2 | TRBV12-5 | NA | CASGSGLAETQYF | TGTGCTAGTGGCTCGGGACTAGCTGAGACCCAGTACTTC
TRBJ2-5 | NA | TRBV29-1 | NA | CSVEDPPETQYF | TGCAGCGTTGAGGATCCCCCAGAGACCCAGTACTTC
TRBJ2-2 | NA | TRBV29-1 | many | CSVDGRNTGELFF | TGCAGCGTTGACGGGCGGAACACCGGGGAGCTGTTTTTT
TRBJ2-6 | NA | TRBV18 | NA | CASSPVGGRRSGANVLTF | TGTGCCAGCTCACCCGTCGGGGGGCGCCGCTCTGGGGCCAACGTCCTGACTTTC
TRBJ2-7 | NA | TRBV27 | few | CASSPQGPYEQYF | TGTGCCAGCAGTCCGCAGGGACCCTACGAGCAGTACTTC
TRBJ2-5 | NA | TRBV7-9 | few | CASSLTTETQYF | TGTGCCAGCAGCTTAACTACAGAGACCCAGTACTTC
TRBJ2-3 | TRBD1 | TRBV30 | NA | CAWNPTGATTDTQYF | TGTGCCTGGAACCCGACAGGGGCTACCACAGATACGCAGTATTTT
TRBJ1-1 | TRBD1 | TRBV28 | NA | CASSLGTFTLQGVFF | TGTGCCAGCAGTTTAGGGACATTCACTTTACAGGGGGTTTTCTTT
TRBJ2-1 | NA | TRBV2 | NA | CASSGGGRSYNEQFF | TGTGCCAGCAGTGGGGGGGGCCGCTCCTACAATGAGCAGTTCTTC